These T cell receptor beta chains were read from a single sample in a study of T cell changes during pregnancy in multiple sclerosis. Profiling relied on immunoSEQ multiplex PCR, and the TCRdb table lists in-frame clones only, not all of them. In the table there are tens of thousands of clones, about 91% of which are singletons. The source material was peripheral blood, sampled before pregnancy. The origin of the receptors is a female donor with multiple sclerosis, enrolled in a pregnancy study. Each CDR3 is given with its conserved first and last residue. The D gene is left open where the match is weak. Expanded clones get a size class; other rows say once, few or many, or leave the size out.

v_gene	d_gene	j_gene	abundance	CDR3aa	CDR3nt
TRBV18	NA	TRBJ1-1	NA	CASSPTQVNTEAFF	TGTGCCAGCTCACCAACACAGGTCAACACTGAAGCTTTCTTT
TRBV4-1	NA	TRBJ1-2	NA	CASSQDGGGLYGYTF	TGCGCCAGCAGCCAAGATGGCGGGGGGCTCTATGGCTACACCTTC
TRBV19	TRBD1	TRBJ1-2	NA	CATRDRGRDGYTF	TGTGCCACCAGGGACAGGGGTAGGGATGGCTACACCTTC
TRBV2	TRBD2	TRBJ2-2	NA	CASMAGGTTGELFF	TGTGCCAGCATGGCGGGGGGAACCACCGGGGAGCTGTTTTTT
TRBV5-4	NA	TRBJ2-3	NA	CASSSLVDTQYF	TGTGCCAGCAGCTCGTTAGTGGATACGCAGTATTTT
TRBV6-5	TRBD1	TRBJ1-1	NA	CASSFGQGAKNTEAFF	TGTGCCAGCAGTTTCGGACAGGGAGCCAAAAACACTGAAGCTTTCTTT
TRBV7-8	TRBD2	TRBJ2-3	NA	CASSLGPLAGASTDTQYF	TGTGCCAGCAGCTTAGGCCCTCTAGCGGGGGCTAGCACAGATACGCAGTATTTT
TRBV19	NA	TRBJ1-3	NA	CASSPANSGNTIYF	TGTGCCAGTAGTCCAGCGAACTCTGGAAACACCATATATTTT
TRBV4-1	NA	TRBJ2-3	once	CASSQGNSPDTQYF	TGCGCCAGCAGCCAAGGAAACTCCCCAGATACGCAGTATTTT
TRBV29-1	NA	TRBJ2-7	NA	CSVEWDTSYEQYF	TGCAGCGTTGAATGGGACACCTCCTACGAGCAGTACTTC